The 23 T cell receptor beta chains in this list originate from one sample, sequenced in a study of T cells after yellow fever vaccination. TCRdb reprocessed the 5' RACE reads via MiXCR and lists one record per CDR3 protein. Among around 320,000 distinct CDR3 sequences, 8.7% were seen once, and the ten largest hold about 3%. Here the sequenced sample was CD4+ T cells sorted from PBMCs, taken 5 days after the yellow fever booster vaccination. Receptors originate from a man between 18 and 35 years old who received the YFV17D yellow fever vaccine.

This clonotype was recorded a few times. This sequence joins TRBV7-9 and TRBJ2-7; D not resolved. CDR3 length: 14 residues. The V gene's germline CDR1 is SEHNR and CDR2 FQNEAQ (reference sequence). Trimming shortened V by 1 base and J by 2 bases, and 9 bases separated the two germline ends. CDR3 protein: CASSLGAVTYEQYF. CDR3 coding DNA: TGTGCCAGCAGCTTAGGTGCGGTGACCTACGAGCAGTACTTC.

In its sample, this clonotype was seen a few times. The chain links TRBV7-2 to TRBJ2-1; D may be TRBD1 (5 bases). V was shortened by 4 bases and J by 14 bases, with 18 bases between the two germline ends. CDR1 and CDR2 from the germline V gene are SGHTA and FQGNSA. There are 13 residues in the CDR3. Here the CDR3 DNA reads TGTGCCAGCAGCTCCCAAATCGACAGAGAAGAGTTCTTC. Protein sequence: CASSSQIDREEFF.

J is TRBJ2-1 and V is TRBV7-2; D not resolved. V was trimmed by 0 bases and J by 3 bases, leaving 9 bases between them. CDR3 length: 15 amino acids. CDR1 SGHTA and CDR2 FQGNSA come from the germline V gene. The CDR3 DNA reads as TGTGCCAGCAGCTTAGCCCAAATTGGCTACAATGAGCAGTTCTTC. It encodes CASSLAQIGYNEQFF.

This chain links TRBV7-9 with TRBJ1-1; a weak D match, TRBD1 (5 bases). V was cut by 2 bases and J by 6 bases, with 7 bases left in between. CDR3 length: 12 amino acids. Germline loops: CDR1 SEHNR, CDR2 FQNEAQ (reference sequence). CDR3 sequence reads: CASSLQGSEAFF. The CDR3 coding sequence is TGTGCCAGCAGCTTACAGGGCTCTGAAGCTTTCTTT.

In this sample, this clonotype turned up many times. The J gene is TRBJ2-3, the V gene TRBV20-1; TRBD1 is a possible D gene (7 bases). Trimming cost V 5 bases and J 4 bases, with 19 bases left between them. The CDR3 has 15 residues. Germline V gives CDR1 DFQATT, CDR2 SNEGSKA (reference sequence). The CDR3 DNA reads as TGCAGTGCTGTTCTGCGGCAGGGGGGAGCAGATACGCAGTATTTT. Its translation is CSAVLRQGGADTQYF.

This clonotype was seen a handful of times. The DNA for the CDR3 is TGCGCCAGCAGCCTGACAGGGTCGGCCTACGAGCAGTACGTC. Protein sequence: CASSLTGSAYEQYV. This rearrangement joins TRBV5-1 to TRBJ2-7; 7 positions agree with TRBD1. The CDR3 extends over 14 amino acids. With 4 bases clipped from V and 2 bases from J, the junction kept 6 bases outside the gene matches. The germline CDR1 and CDR2 sequences are SGHRS and YFSETQ.

The V and J genes are TRBV5-6 and TRBJ2-5; 11 nucleotides agree with TRBD2. The germline V gene encodes CDR1 SGHDT and CDR2 YYEEEE. V shed 2 bases, J shed 2 bases, and the junction held 8 bases outside the gene matches. The CDR3 extends over 17 amino acids. Written as DNA, the CDR3 is TGTGCCAGCAGCTTTGTAGCTAGCGGGGGGTCGCAAGAGACCCAGTACTTC. Its translation is CASSFVASGGSQETQYF. Drawing the rest from reference TRBV5-6 and TRBJ2-5, the complete variable domain is DAGVTQSPTHLIKTRGQQVTLRCSPKSGHDTVSWYQQALGQGPQFIFQYYEEEERQRGNFPDRFSGHQFPNYSSELNVNALLLGDSALYLCASSFVASGGSQETQYFGPGTRLLVL.

This clonotype was found a few times. The gene calls are TRBV7-8 and TRBJ2-2; 8 bases are a match to TRBD1. Germline V gene sequence: CDR1 SGHVS, CDR2 FQNEAQ. After removal of 5 bases from V and 3 bases from J, the junction contained 5 bases not matched to a gene. This CDR3 has 15 residues. CDR3 loop: CASSPRGQDTGELFF. CDR3 sequence (DNA): TGTGCCAGCAGCCCCAGGGGGCAGGACACCGGGGAGCTGTTTTTT.

Note on this clonotype: At one of its ends the junction is not consistent with the germline gene, which may arise from a read error. The chain has TRBV7-2 and TRBJ1-6; D is unresolved. CDR3 length: 15 residues. From germline, CDR1 is SGHTA and CDR2 FQGNSA. The CDR3 is CASRLEGSGNSPLHF. The CDR3 nucleotides read TGTGCCAGCAGGTTAGAGGGTTCTGGTAATTCACCCCTCCACTTT.

V and J are TRBV5-1 and TRBJ2-1; D unresolved. Germline V CDR1 and CDR2: SGHRS, YFSETQ. V was pared by 2 bases and J by 0 bases, with 9 bases between. The CDR3 runs 15 residues. The chain's CDR3 is CASSLRPDSYNEQFF. In DNA form, the CDR3 reads TGCGCCAGCAGCTTACGACCGGACTCCTACAATGAGCAGTTCTTC.

The V gene is TRBV4-1, the J gene TRBJ1-2; 10 bases agree with TRBD1. This CDR3 has 14 residues. Losses at the gene ends were 7 bases for V and 10 bases for J; bases not matched to a gene: 12. Germline CDR1 and CDR2: MGHRA and YSYEKL. The CDR3 reads CASNLGDRGYIYTF. In DNA form, the CDR3 reads TGCGCCAGCAACCTAGGGGACAGGGGATATATCTACACCTTC.

The genes are TRBV11-2 and TRBJ2-5; 12 bases map to TRBD2. This CDR3 spans 16 amino acids. The germline gives CDR1 SGHAT, CDR2 FQNNGV. V shed 5 bases and J 5 bases; nucleotides not matched to a gene: 9. CDR3 coding DNA: TGTGCCAGCAGCGCAGGACTAGCGGGGCCCAGGGAGACCCAGTACTTC. Translated: CASSAGLAGPRETQYF.

This clonotype was seen a handful of times. This chain links TRBV3-1 with TRBJ2-1; D remains ambiguous. Trimming left V 0 bases short and J 6 bases short, with 9 bases between. Germline V gene data show CDR1 as LGHDT and CDR2 as YNNKEL (reference sequence). The CDR3 extends over 14 amino acids. DNA for the CDR3: TGTGCCAGCAGCCAAGACATGACTGTCAATGAGCAGTTCTTC. Translation: CASSQDMTVNEQFF.

The sample holds a few counts of this clonotype. The chain recombines TRBV29-1 with TRBJ1-2, with 10 bases identical to TRBD1. Germline CDR1 is SQVTM and CDR2 is ANQGSEA. V shed 6 bases, J shed 7 bases, and the junction held 11 bases outside the gene matches. The CDR3 sequence is 14 residues long. The CDR3 is CSVAPGDRGRGYTF. The CDR3 DNA reads TGCAGCGTGGCGCCGGGGGACAGGGGACGTGGCTACACCTTC.

This clonotype was counted a few times. CDR3 DNA: TGTGCCAGCAGTTTCCGAACCGGGCAGTTCTTC. Translating it yields CASSFRTGQFF. The chain employs TRBV28 and TRBJ2-1, with D hard to call. The V end was cut by 3 bases, the J end by 12 bases, with 9 bases between. In germline, CDR1 is MDHEN, CDR2 SYDVKM. CDR3 length equals 11 residues. The variable domain in full, with the rest retrieved from reference TRBV28 and TRBJ2-1, is DVKVTQSSRYLVKRTGEKVFLECVQDMDHENMFWYRQDPGLGLRLIYFSYDVKMKEKGDIPEGYSVSREKKERFSLILESASTNQTSMYLCASSFRTGQFFGPGTRLTVL.

This clonotype was detected a few times. The rearrangement joins TRBV9 to TRBJ2-1; tentative D call: TRBD1 (8 bases). Germline CDR1 SGDLS, CDR2 YYNGEE. The CDR3 runs 15 residues. The ends were cut back, 0 bases at V and 7 bases at J, with 14 bases in the middle. The CDR3 loop is CASSVAPQGGNEQFF. The CDR3 nucleotides are TGTGCCAGCAGCGTAGCACCACAGGGGGGGAATGAGCAGTTCTTC.

J is TRBJ2-5 and V is TRBV18; perhaps TRBD1 as D (5 bases). Germline V CDR1 and CDR2: KGHSH, LQKENI. V lost 3 bases and J lost 5, with 16 bases in between. The CDR3 covers 15 residues. CDR3: CASSPQTTAPETQYF. Written as DNA, the CDR3 is TGTGCCAGCTCACCGCAAACGACAGCCCCGGAGACCCAGTACTTC.

This sequence joins TRBV7-9 and TRBJ1-1; D gene unclear. Trimming removed 3 bases from V and 6 bases from J, with 11 bases in between. Looked up from germline, CDR1 is SEHNR and CDR2 is FQNEAQ (reference sequence). This CDR3 comprises 13 residues. The CDR3 protein is CASSFLMEAEAFF. The DNA for the CDR3 is TGTGCCAGCAGCTTTTTAATGGAGGCTGAAGCTTTCTTT.

Worth noting for this clonotype: A read error may account for a junction end that differs from germline. V and J are TRBV27 and TRBJ1-5, with D uncertain. The CDR3 extends over 14 amino acids. Germline CDR1 reads MNHEY; CDR2 reads SMNVEV (reference sequence). The CDR3 protein is CASSFYGKDQAQHF. The CDR3 nucleotides are TGTGCCAGCAGTTTTTACGGGAAAGATCAGGCCCAGCATTTT.

This clonotype was counted a few times. The chain couples TRBV9 to TRBJ1-6; D is perhaps TRBD1 (6 bases). The CDR3 contains 15 residues. The germline V gene encodes CDR1 SGDLS and CDR2 YYNGEE. Trimming removed 0 bases at V and 10 bases at J, with 14 bases between. This CDR3 reads CASSVDRARGSPLHF. In DNA form, the CDR3 reads TGTGCCAGCAGCGTAGACAGGGCTCGTGGATCACCCCTCCACTTT.

This clonotype was detected many times. This chain uses TRBV4-2 with TRBJ2-1; 7 nucleotides align to TRBD2. CDR3 length: 16 amino acids. The germline CDR1 and CDR2 sequences are LGHNA and YNFKEQ. Trimming removed 4 bases from V and 6 bases from J; junction bases left unmatched: 12. The CDR3 sequence: CASSPSEGLGPNEQFF. The CDR3 DNA is TGTGCCAGCAGCCCTTCTGAAGGACTAGGCCCCAATGAGCAGTTCTTC.

The gene calls are TRBV6-6 and TRBJ2-2, with 7 bases lining up with TRBD1. The length of the CDR3 is 15 residues. Per germline, CDR1 MNHNY and CDR2 SVGAGI (reference sequence). V dropped 7 bases and J dropped 0; count of bases not matched to a gene: 5. CDR3 protein: CASNLQGSNTGELFF. For the CDR3, the DNA is TGTGCCAGCAACCTACAGGGGTCGAACACCGGGGAGCTGTTTTTT.

This clonotype was counted between two and nine times. This chain connects TRBV5-1 to TRBJ1-3, with 7 bases that match TRBD1. CDR1 and CDR2 from the germline V gene are SGHRS and YFSETQ. V trimming: 4 bases; J trimming: 2 bases; junction bases outside the gene matches: 6. There are 15 residues in the CDR3. CDR3 sequence (DNA): TGCGCCAGCAGCCTGGGACAGACAACTGGAAACACCATATATTTT. It yields the protein CASSLGQTTGNTIYF.